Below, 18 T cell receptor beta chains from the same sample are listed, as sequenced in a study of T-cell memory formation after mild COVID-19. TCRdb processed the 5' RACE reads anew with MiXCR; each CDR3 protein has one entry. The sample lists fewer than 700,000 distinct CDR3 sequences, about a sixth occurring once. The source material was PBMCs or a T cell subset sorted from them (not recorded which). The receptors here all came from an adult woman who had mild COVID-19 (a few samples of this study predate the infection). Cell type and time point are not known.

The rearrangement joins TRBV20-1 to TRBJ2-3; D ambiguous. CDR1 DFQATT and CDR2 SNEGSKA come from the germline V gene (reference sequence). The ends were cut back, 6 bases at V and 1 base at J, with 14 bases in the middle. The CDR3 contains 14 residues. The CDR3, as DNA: TGCAGTGCACGGCGACGCGACCGCACAGATACGCAGTATTTT. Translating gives CSARRRDRTDTQYF.

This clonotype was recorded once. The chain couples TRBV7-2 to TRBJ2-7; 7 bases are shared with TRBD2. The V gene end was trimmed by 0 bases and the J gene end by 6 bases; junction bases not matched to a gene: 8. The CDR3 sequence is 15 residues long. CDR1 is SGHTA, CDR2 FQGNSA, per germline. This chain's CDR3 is CASSLATLSSGEQYF. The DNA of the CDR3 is TGTGCCAGCAGCTTAGCGACCTTATCTAGCGGCGAGCAGTACTTC.

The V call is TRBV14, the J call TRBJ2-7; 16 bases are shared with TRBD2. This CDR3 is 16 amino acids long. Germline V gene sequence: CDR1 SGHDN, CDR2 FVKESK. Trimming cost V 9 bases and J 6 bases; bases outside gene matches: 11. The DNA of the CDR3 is TGTGCCAGAGGGACTAGCGGGAGGGCCGATAACCCCGAGCAGTACTTC. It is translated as CARGTSGRADNPEQYF. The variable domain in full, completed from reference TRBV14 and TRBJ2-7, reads EAGVTQFPSHSVIEKGQTVTLRCDPISGHDNLYWYRRVMGKEIKFLLHFVKESKQDESGMPNNRFLAERTGGTYSTLKVQPAELEDSGVYFCARGTSGRADNPEQYFGPGTRLTVT.

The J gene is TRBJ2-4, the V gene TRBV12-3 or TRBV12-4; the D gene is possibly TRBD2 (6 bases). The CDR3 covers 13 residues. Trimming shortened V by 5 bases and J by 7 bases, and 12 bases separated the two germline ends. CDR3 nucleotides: TGTGCCAGCAGTCGGGGGTTGGAGAACATTCAGTACTTC. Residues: CASSRGLENIQYF.

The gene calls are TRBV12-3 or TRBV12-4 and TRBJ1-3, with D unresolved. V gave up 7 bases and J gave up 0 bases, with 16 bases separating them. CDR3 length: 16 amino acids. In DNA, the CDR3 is TGTGCCAGCACCCCACGGGCGGATCTCTCTGGAAACACCATATATTTT. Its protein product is CASTPRADLSGNTIYF.

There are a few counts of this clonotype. Here the CDR3 DNA reads TGTGCCATCAGTGATTCCCTCTCTGGGCAGTACTTC. It specifies CAISDSLSGQYF. This chain connects TRBV10-3 to TRBJ2-7; D is ambiguous. CDR3 size: 12 residues. V gave up 3 bases and J gave up 9 bases, with 12 bases separating them. Germline V gene lookup returns CDR1 ENHRY and CDR2 SYGVKD.

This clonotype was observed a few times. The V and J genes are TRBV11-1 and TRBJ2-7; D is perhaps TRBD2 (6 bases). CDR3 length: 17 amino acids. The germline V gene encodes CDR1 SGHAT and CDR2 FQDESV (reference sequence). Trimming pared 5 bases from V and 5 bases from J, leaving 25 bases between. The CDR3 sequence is CASSPPLVLPGVHEQYF. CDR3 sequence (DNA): TGTGCCAGCAGCCCCCCACTCGTACTCCCGGGGGTCCACGAGCAGTACTTC.

The CDR3 DNA follows: TGCAGCGTTAACGGGGTTGACACTGAAGCTTTCTTT. It encodes CSVNGVDTEAFF. This chain joins TRBV29-1 and TRBJ1-1, with D uncertain. The CDR3 totals 12 residues. V gave up 5 bases and J gave up 3 bases, with 10 bases separating them. CDR1 and CDR2 from the germline V gene are SQVTM and ANQGSEA.

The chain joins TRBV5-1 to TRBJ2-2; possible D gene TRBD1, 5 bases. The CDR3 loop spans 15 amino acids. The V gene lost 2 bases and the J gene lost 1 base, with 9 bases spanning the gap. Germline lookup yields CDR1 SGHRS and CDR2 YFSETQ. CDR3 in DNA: TGCGCCAGCAGCTTAGGGGCCAAGAACACCGGGGAGCTGTTTTTT. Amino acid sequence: CASSLGAKNTGELFF.

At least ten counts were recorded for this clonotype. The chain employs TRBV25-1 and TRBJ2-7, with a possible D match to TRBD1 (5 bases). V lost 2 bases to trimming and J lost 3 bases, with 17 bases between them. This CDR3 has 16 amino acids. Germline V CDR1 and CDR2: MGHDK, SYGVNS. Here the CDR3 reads CASSEGFRQGNYEQYF. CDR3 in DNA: TGTGCCAGCAGTGAAGGTTTTCGGCAGGGCAACTACGAGCAGTACTTC.

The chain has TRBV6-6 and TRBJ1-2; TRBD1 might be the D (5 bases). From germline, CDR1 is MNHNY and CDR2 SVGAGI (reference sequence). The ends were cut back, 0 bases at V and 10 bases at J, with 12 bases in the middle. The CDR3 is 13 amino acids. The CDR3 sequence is CASSYSVTDLYTF. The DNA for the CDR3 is TGTGCCAGCAGTTACTCCGTGACAGACCTCTACACCTTC.

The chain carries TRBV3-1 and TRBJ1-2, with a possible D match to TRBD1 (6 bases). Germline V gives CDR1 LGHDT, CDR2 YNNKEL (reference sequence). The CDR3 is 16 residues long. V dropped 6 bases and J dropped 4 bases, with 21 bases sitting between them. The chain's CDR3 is CASSLAGTSGSYGYTF. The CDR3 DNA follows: TGTGCCAGCAGTCTAGCCGGGACATCAGGGAGCTATGGCTACACCTTC.

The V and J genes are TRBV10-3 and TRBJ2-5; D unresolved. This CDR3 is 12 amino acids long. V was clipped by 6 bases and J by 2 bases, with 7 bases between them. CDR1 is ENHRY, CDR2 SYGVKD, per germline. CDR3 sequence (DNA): TGTGCCATCAGGGGCAGTCAAGAGACCCAGTACTTC. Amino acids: CAIRGSQETQYF.

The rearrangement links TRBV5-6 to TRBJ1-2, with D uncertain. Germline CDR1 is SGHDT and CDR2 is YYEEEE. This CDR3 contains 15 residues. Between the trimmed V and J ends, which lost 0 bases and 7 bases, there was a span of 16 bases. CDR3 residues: CASSLAGTQLSGYTF. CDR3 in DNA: TGTGCCAGCAGCTTGGCCGGAACACAGCTGAGTGGCTACACCTTC. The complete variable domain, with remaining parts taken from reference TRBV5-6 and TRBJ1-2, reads DAGVTQSPTHLIKTRGQQVTLRCSPKSGHDTVSWYQQALGQGPQFIFQYYEEEERQRGNFPDRFSGHQFPNYSSELNVNALLLGDSALYLCASSLAGTQLSGYTFGSGTRLTVV.

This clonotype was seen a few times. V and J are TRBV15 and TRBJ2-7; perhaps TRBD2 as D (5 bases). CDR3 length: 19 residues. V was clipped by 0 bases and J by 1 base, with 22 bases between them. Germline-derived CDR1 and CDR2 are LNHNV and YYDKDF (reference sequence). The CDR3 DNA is TGTGCCACCAGCAGAGACCACACCGCGAAGGACGGACTGTCCTACGAGCAGTACTTC. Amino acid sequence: CATSRDHTAKDGLSYEQYF.

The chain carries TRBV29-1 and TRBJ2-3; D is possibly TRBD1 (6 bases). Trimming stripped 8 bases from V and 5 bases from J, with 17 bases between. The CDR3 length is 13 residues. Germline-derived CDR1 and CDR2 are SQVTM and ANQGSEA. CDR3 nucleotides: TGCAGCTTTAAGAACAGGGCCGAAGATACGCAGTATTTT. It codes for CSFKNRAEDTQYF.

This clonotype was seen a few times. The CDR3 is CASSETSGSIGQYF. CDR3 coding DNA: TGTGCCAGCAGTGAGACTAGCGGGAGTATCGGGCAGTACTTC. J is TRBJ2-7 and V is TRBV2; TRBD2 matches 12 bases. Germline CDR1 SNHLY, CDR2 FYNNEI. This CDR3 region has 14 residues. J lost 9 bases, V lost 3 bases, and 6 bases had no gene match.

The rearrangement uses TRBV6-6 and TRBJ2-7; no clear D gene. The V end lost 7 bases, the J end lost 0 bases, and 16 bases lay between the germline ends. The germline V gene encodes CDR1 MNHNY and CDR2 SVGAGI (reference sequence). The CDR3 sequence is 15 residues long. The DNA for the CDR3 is TGTGCCAGCACCTATGGTGACGGAAGCTCCTACGAGCAGTACTTC. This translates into CASTYGDGSSYEQYF.